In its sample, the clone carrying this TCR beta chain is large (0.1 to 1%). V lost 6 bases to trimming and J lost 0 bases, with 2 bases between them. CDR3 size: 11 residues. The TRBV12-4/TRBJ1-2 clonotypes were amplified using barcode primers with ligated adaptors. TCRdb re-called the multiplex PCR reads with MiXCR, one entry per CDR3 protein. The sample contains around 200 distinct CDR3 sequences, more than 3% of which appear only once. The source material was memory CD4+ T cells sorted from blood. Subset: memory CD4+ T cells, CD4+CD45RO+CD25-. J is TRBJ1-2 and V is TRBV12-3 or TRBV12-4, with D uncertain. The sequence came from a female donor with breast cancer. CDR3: CASRSNYGYTF. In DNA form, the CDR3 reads TGTGCCAGCAGGTCTAACTATGGCTACACCTTC.